A selection of T cell receptor beta chains follows, all from one sample in a study of early T cells in non-severe SARS-CoV-2 infection. TCRdb re-called the 5' RACE reads through MiXCR, storing one row per CDR3 protein. The top ten hold roughly 5.9% of the sample, which has 53,000 or so distinct CDR3 sequences, 6% to 8% seen once. What was sequenced was whole blood. These receptors all come from an adult who was a healthcare worker with PCR-confirmed SARS-CoV-2 infection or an uninfected control (not recorded which). The CDR3 runs from the conserved cysteine through the conserved F or W. Fields, in order: J gene, V gene, CDR3 protein.

TRBJ2-7 | TRBV7-9 | CASSLRQGQDYEQYF
TRBJ1-5 | TRBV6-1 | CASSRSDKKGNQPQHF
TRBJ2-1 | TRBV27 | CASSLRGLNYNEQFF
TRBJ1-3 | TRBV7-2 | CASSPQGALIGNTIYF
TRBJ1-1 | TRBV7-2 | CASSPLMVTEAFF
TRBJ2-6 | TRBV18 | CASQGGYLGANVLTF
TRBJ2-1 | TRBV2 | CASSDATSGDNEQFF
TRBJ2-2 | TRBV7-9 | CASSLAEGFTITGELFF
TRBJ1-1 | TRBV29-1 | CSADREYTEAFF
TRBJ1-5 | TRBV20-1 | CSGRQGSTQPQHF
TRBJ1-5 | TRBV29-1 | CSAIAGTSNQPQHF
TRBJ2-5 | TRBV18 | CASSPLLAQETQYF
TRBJ1-2 | TRBV18 | CASSPSTGASNYGYTF
TRBJ1-2 | TRBV4-1 | CASSHESSYGYTF
TRBJ1-6 | TRBV15 | CATSRDRNGSPLHF
TRBJ2-1 | TRBV29-1 | CSVERWDTNYNEQFF
TRBJ2-5 | TRBV28 | CASSAGTSGIEETQYF
TRBJ2-3 | TRBV12-3/TRBV12-4 | CASSSRGADTQYF
TRBJ1-5 | TRBV11-2 | CASSLGQGGNQPQHF
TRBJ1-1 | TRBV7-6 | CASSRRDRTHTEAFF
TRBJ2-3 | TRBV24-1 | CATSDRTGTSDTDTQYF
TRBJ2-3 | TRBV28 | CASSPLGVAGGYTDTQYF
TRBJ1-1 | TRBV10-3 | CAIRDTAEAFF